This TCR beta chain was captured in a study of blood T cell repertoires in COVID-19. This clone was seen only once. Clones were sequenced by immunoSEQ multiplex PCR, and TCRdb holds only the in-frame ones, with some missing. In the table there are just under 350,000 clones, approximately 90% of which are singletons. The sequence was collected from a woman aged 18-30 years who had recovered from COVID-19. Input material: peripheral blood.

This chain's CDR3 is CASSAPTGNTEAFF. DNA of the CDR3: TGTGCCAGCAGCGCACCGACAGGGAACACTGAAGCTTTCTTT. This chain uses TRBV9 with TRBJ1-1, with D possibly TRBD1 on 6 matching bases. The CDR3 is 14 residues long. The V and J ends lost 3 bases and 1 base respectively, with 10 bases between them. Per the germline V gene, CDR1 is SGDLS and CDR2 is YYNGEE.